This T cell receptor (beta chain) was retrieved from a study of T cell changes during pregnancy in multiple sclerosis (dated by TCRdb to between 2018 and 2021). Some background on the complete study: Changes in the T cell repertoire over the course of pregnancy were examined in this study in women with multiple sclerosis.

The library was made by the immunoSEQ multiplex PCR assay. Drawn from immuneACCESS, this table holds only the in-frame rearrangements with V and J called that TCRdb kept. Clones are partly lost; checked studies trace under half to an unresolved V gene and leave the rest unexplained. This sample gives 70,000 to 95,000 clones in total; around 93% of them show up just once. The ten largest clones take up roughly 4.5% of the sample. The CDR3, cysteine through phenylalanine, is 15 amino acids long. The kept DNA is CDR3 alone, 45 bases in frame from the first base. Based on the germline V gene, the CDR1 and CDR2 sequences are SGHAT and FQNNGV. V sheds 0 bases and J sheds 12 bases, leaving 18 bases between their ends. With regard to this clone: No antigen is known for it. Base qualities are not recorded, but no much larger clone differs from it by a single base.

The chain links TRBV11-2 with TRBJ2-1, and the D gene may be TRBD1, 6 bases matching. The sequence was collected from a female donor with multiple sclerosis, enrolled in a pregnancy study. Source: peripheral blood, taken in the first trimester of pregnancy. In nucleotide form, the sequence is TGTGCCAGCAGCTTAGATAAATTAGTAACAGGGAGGCAGTTCTTC. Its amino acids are CASSLDKLVTGRQFF.